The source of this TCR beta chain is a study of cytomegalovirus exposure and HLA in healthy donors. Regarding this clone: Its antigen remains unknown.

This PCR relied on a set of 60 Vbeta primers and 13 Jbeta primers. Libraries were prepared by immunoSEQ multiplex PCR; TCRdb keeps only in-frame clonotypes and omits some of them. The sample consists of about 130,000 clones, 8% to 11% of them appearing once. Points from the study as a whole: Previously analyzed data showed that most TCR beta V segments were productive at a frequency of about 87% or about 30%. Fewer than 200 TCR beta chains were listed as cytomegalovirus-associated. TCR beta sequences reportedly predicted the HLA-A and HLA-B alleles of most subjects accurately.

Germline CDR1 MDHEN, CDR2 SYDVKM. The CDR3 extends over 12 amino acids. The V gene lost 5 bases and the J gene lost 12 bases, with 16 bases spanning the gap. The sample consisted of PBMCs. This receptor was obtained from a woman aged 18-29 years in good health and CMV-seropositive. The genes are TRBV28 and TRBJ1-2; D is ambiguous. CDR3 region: CASSPWTAQDTF. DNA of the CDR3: TGTGCCAGCAGTCCCTGGACTGCGCAAGACACCTTC.